This T cell receptor (beta chain) comes out of a study of response to subunit inactivated influenza vaccine. This CDR3 has 14 amino acids. V dropped 7 bases and J dropped 2 bases, with 14 bases sitting between them. TCRdb ran MiXCR on the RT-PCR reads and lists one entry per CDR3 protein. The data show about 650,000 distinct CDR3 sequences, 14% seen once. The sequences come from PBMCs from blood, collected roughly 15 days before vaccination. This TCR came from a man aged 50 or older who received an inactivated influenza vaccine. The J gene is TRBJ1-1, the V gene TRBV12-3 or TRBV12-4, with D perhaps matching TRBD1 (6 bases). CDR3 residues: CASNPTGDNTEAFF. DNA of the CDR3: TGTGCCAGCAACCCGACAGGAGACAACACTGAAGCTTTCTTT.